The entry below gives a single TCR beta chain sequence along with its context. Some clones are missing from TCRdb's copy, which holds only in-frame ones; the method was immunoSEQ multiplex PCR. The repertoire includes about 2.2 million clones, around 93% of them detected once, and under 2% sits in the top ten. Naive CD8 cells were CD45RO-negative, positively selected for CCR7, excluding terminally differentiated effector memory CD45RA+ cells. Study donors comprised healthy, HIV-negative adults devoid of recent acute infection or vaccination. This sample is part of a study of shared clonotypes between healthy human individuals. The source is a man aged 18-30 years in good health. Some clones in this sample may be carry-over from other donors' samples. Sequencing input: naive CD8+ T cells from PBMCs.

CDR3 sequence (DNA): TGTGCCAGCAGCGGGCGGACGAGGGGGCCTACTGAAGCTTTCTTT. Amino acids: CASSGRTRGPTEAFF. This chain connects TRBV7-9 to TRBJ1-1, with TRBD1 matching over 7 bases. The J segment lost 5 bases and the V segment lost 5 bases, leaving 11 bases of the junction unmatched. The germline CDR1 and CDR2 sequences are SEHNR and FQNEAQ (reference sequence). CDR3 size: 15 residues.